The 28 T cell receptor beta chains given below trace back to one sample, sequenced in a study of response to subunit inactivated influenza vaccine. TCRdb reprocessed the RT-PCR reads via MiXCR and lists one record per CDR3 protein. The data contain 200,000 to 300,000 distinct CDR3 sequences, about 12% of them seen just once; the ten biggest clones take up 7.5% to 10%. The source was non-naive T cells sorted from PBMCs, collected around two weeks before vaccination. Source of these receptors: a man between 50 and 59 years old who received an inactivated influenza vaccine.

This clonotype was recorded at least ten times. This chain connects TRBV18 to TRBJ2-3, with 9 nucleotides matching TRBD2. CDR3 size: 15 residues. Unmatched junction bases numbered 4, after V lost 4 bases and J lost 2 bases. The germline gives CDR1 KGHSH, CDR2 LQKENI. The CDR3 sequence is CASSLAGALTDTQYF. CDR3 nucleotide sequence: TGTGCCAGCTCACTAGCGGGGGCCCTCACAGATACGCAGTATTTT. The variable domain in full, with the rest retrieved from reference TRBV18 and TRBJ2-3, is NAGVMQNPRHLVRRRGQEARLRCSPMKGHSHVYWYRQLPEEGLKFMVYLQKENIIDESGMPKERFSAEFPKEGPSILRIQQVVRGDSAAYFCASSLAGALTDTQYFGPGTRLTVL.

The J gene is TRBJ2-1, the V gene TRBV12-3 or TRBV12-4; 12 positions agree with TRBD2. With V trimmed by 3 bases and J by 9 bases, 12 bases remained unmatched. The CDR3 is made up of 17 amino acids. The CDR3 spells CASSLGPLAGGGGEQFF. The CDR3 coding sequence is TGTGCCAGCAGTTTGGGGCCCCTAGCGGGAGGGGGGGGTGAGCAGTTCTTC.

There are many counts of this clonotype. V is TRBV12-3 or TRBV12-4 and J is TRBJ2-1, with 14 bases aligning to TRBD2. CDR3 length: 21 residues. V trimming: 2 bases; J trimming: 0 bases; junction bases outside the gene matches: 12. The CDR3 loop is CASSLRGLAGAERSSYNEQFF. The CDR3 bases are TGTGCCAGCAGTTTAAGGGGACTAGCGGGAGCGGAGAGGAGCTCCTACAATGAGCAGTTCTTC.

The chain combines TRBV12-3 or TRBV12-4 with TRBJ1-2, with D uncertain. Trimming removed 1 base at V and 4 bases at J, with 13 bases between. The CDR3 length is 15 residues. The CDR3 DNA is TGTGCCAGCAGTTTAGGAATATCAGCCACCTATGGCTACACCTTC. This gives the protein CASSLGISATYGYTF.

This clonotype has ten or more counts. The chain employs TRBV12-3 or TRBV12-4 and TRBJ2-4, with 8 bases lining up with TRBD2. Trimming cost V 1 base and J 9 bases; bases outside gene matches: 8. The length of the CDR3 is 15 residues. CDR3 in amino acids: CASSLEGTRGLIQYF. As DNA, the CDR3 is TGTGCCAGCAGTTTAGAGGGGACTAGGGGTCTCATTCAGTACTTC.

The V gene is TRBV7-2, the J gene TRBJ2-6; D unclear. Germline V lookup: CDR1 SGHTA, CDR2 FQGNSA. The CDR3 is 15 residues long. V was trimmed by 1 base and J by 0 bases, leaving 4 bases between them. DNA for the CDR3: TGTGCCAGCAGCTTAGTATCCTCTGGGGCCAACGTCCTGACTTTC. Protein: CASSLVSSGANVLTF.

This clonotype was seen at least ten times. J is TRBJ1-3 and V is TRBV12-3 or TRBV12-4; D not resolved. V was cut by 6 bases and J by 0 bases, with 18 bases left in between. This CDR3 region has 17 residues. CDR3 protein: CASSLPPDRASGNTIYF. The DNA for the CDR3 is TGTGCCAGCAGCCTACCCCCTGACCGCGCCTCTGGAAACACCATATATTTT.

This chain connects TRBV7-2 to TRBJ1-2; perhaps TRBD1 as D (5 bases). The CDR3 is 14 amino acids. Germline CDR1 SGHTA, CDR2 FQGNSA. The V and J ends lost 2 bases and 4 bases respectively, with 11 bases between them. CDR3 DNA sequence: TGTGCCAGCAGCTTAACAGGAGGTACCTATGGCTACACCTTC. Its protein product is CASSLTGGTYGYTF.

V gene TRBV5-6 combines with J gene TRBJ2-7, with 7 bases lining up with TRBD1. The CDR3 runs 15 residues. Germline V gene sequence: CDR1 SGHDT, CDR2 YYEEEE. The ends lost 0 bases at V and 2 bases at J; junction bases unmatched: 5. The CDR3 spells CASSLDRGEAYEQYF. The CDR3 DNA is TGTGCCAGCAGCTTGGACAGGGGAGAAGCCTACGAGCAGTACTTC.

The genes are TRBV23-1 and TRBJ2-1; 15 positions agree with TRBD2. TRBV23-1 is placed among ORFs of uncertain function. Trimming took 6 bases from V and 1 from J; bases not matched to a gene: 16. There are 21 residues in the CDR3. This CDR3 is CASSRGFGGTSGGPSYNEQFF. The CDR3 region has the DNA TGCGCCAGCAGCCGGGGATTTGGAGGGACTAGCGGGGGGCCGTCCTACAATGAGCAGTTCTTC.

In its sample, this clonotype was seen a few times. The chain links TRBV20-1 to TRBJ2-6; weak D call: TRBD2 (5 bases). CDR1 and CDR2 (germline): DFQATT, SNEGSKA (reference sequence). This CDR3 contains 18 residues. Trimming cost V 0 bases and J 0 bases, with 15 bases left between them. The CDR3 DNA follows: TGCAGTGCTAGAGATTCGGCAAAGACTAACTCTGGGGCCAACGTCCTGACTTTC. The encoded protein is CSARDSAKTNSGANVLTF.

The V and J genes are TRBV20-1 and TRBJ1-3; the D is unclear. The CDR3 consists of 15 residues. V was clipped by 0 bases and J by 0 bases, with 9 bases between them. The germline gives CDR1 DFQATT, CDR2 SNEGSKA (reference sequence). CDR3 sequence: CSARDKDLSGNTIYF. In nucleotides, the CDR3 is TGCAGTGCTAGAGATAAGGACCTCTCTGGAAACACCATATATTTT.

The gene calls are TRBV20-1 and TRBJ2-7; D might be TRBD1 (5 bases). This CDR3 has 14 residues. Germline-derived CDR1 and CDR2 are DFQATT and SNEGSKA (reference sequence). V was clipped by 1 base and J by 0 bases, with 10 bases between them. The CDR3 DNA reads TGCAGTGCTAGAGCAGGGATCAGCTCCTACGAGCAGTACTTC. Amino acids: CSARAGISSYEQYF.

As for this clonotype: A much larger clone differs by one base, so this may be a read error. This chain links TRBV9 with TRBJ2-2; 10 nucleotides match TRBD2. This CDR3 has 16 amino acids. V lost 0 bases to trimming and J lost 12 bases; unmatched junction nucleotides: 11. The V gene's germline CDR1 is SGDLS and CDR2 YYNGEE. The DNA for the CDR3 is TGTGCCAGCAGCGTAGTGAGCGGGAGGGCCACTGGGAAGCTGTTTTTT. Its translation: CASSVVSGRATGKLFF.

V is TRBV30 and J is TRBJ1-5; D is unclear. Trimming pared 0 bases from V and 6 bases from J, leaving 6 bases between. The V gene's germline CDR1 is GTSNPN and CDR2 SVGIG (reference sequence). CDR3 size: 12 residues. The CDR3 sequence is CAWSVMGQPQHF. In DNA form, the CDR3 reads TGTGCCTGGAGTGTAATGGGTCAGCCCCAGCATTTT.

The chain joins TRBV7-2 to TRBJ2-1; D gene unclear. There are 12 residues in the CDR3. CDR1 and CDR2 from the germline V gene are SGHTA and FQGNSA. V was trimmed by 3 bases and J by 9 bases, leaving 9 bases between them. The CDR3 loop is CASSFSSFEQFF. The CDR3 nucleotides are TGTGCCAGCAGCTTCAGTTCGTTTGAGCAGTTCTTC.

The gene calls are TRBV3-1 and TRBJ2-7; unclear D gene. The CDR3 sequence is 14 residues long. Germline CDR1 is LGHDT and CDR2 is YNNKEL (reference sequence). Trimming took 0 bases from V and 0 from J, leaving 6 bases between them. The CDR3 protein is CASSQEGCSYEQYF. The DNA of the CDR3 is TGTGCCAGCAGCCAAGAGGGGTGCTCCTACGAGCAGTACTTC.

This clonotype was counted between two and nine times. The chain is built from TRBV4-3 and TRBJ2-1; 7 bases fit TRBD1. The CDR3 extends over 18 amino acids. The J segment lost 12 bases and the V segment lost 1 base, leaving 21 bases of the junction unmatched. Germline CDR1 LGHNA, CDR2 YSLEER. For the CDR3, the DNA is TGCGCCAGCAGCCAAGGCTTTAGGACAGGCCGTTTTACGAGAGGGCAGTTCTTC. Its translation is CASSQGFRTGRFTRGQFF.

This clonotype was seen only a few times. The chain uses TRBV5-1 and TRBJ1-3; no reliable D call. This CDR3 is 15 amino acids long. Trimming cost V 6 bases and J 0 bases, with 13 bases left between them. The germline V gene has CDR1 SGHRS and CDR2 YFSETQ. DNA for the CDR3: TGCGCCAGCAAAGGCAGCGAAATCTCTGGAAACACCATATATTTT. Its protein is CASKGSEISGNTIYF.

This CDR3 reads CSARQGARYEQYF. The CDR3 DNA is TGCAGTGCTAGACAGGGGGCGCGATACGAGCAGTACTTC. The chain carries TRBV20-1 and TRBJ2-7, with TRBD1 matching 8 bases. Germline V gene lookup returns CDR1 DFQATT and CDR2 SNEGSKA (reference sequence). The CDR3 length is 13 residues. Trimming at V came to 2 bases and at J to 4 bases, leaving 4 bases not matched to a gene.

This clonotype was observed a handful of times. V usage is TRBV20-1 and J usage is TRBJ2-7; D ambiguous. This CDR3 comprises 12 residues. Germline CDR1 reads DFQATT; CDR2 reads SNEGSKA (reference sequence). Trimming removed 6 bases at V and 1 base at J, with 10 bases between. CDR3 DNA sequence: TGCAGTGCGGTGGCGGTTTCCTACGAGCAGTACTTC. Its protein is CSAVAVSYEQYF.

This clonotype turned up a few times. The chain employs TRBV29-1 and TRBJ1-2; no reliable D call. CDR1 and CDR2 from the germline V gene are SQVTM and ANQGSEA. CDR3 length: 12 amino acids. V was clipped by 6 bases and J by 8 bases, with 16 bases between them. DNA for the CDR3: TGCAGCGTCGACTGGGGTTCAACCGGCTACACCTTC. It translates to CSVDWGSTGYTF.

The chain couples TRBV6-1 to TRBJ2-5; D unclear. The germline V gene encodes CDR1 MNHNS and CDR2 SASEGT. The CDR3 is made up of 16 amino acids. Trimming stripped 6 bases from V and 5 bases from J, with 22 bases between. The CDR3 is CASSPRAPLSRETQYF. Written as DNA, the CDR3 is TGTGCCAGCAGCCCTAGGGCACCCCTCTCGCGCGAGACCCAGTACTTC.

This clonotype was detected a few times. This chain connects TRBV12-3 or TRBV12-4 to TRBJ2-7; D might be TRBD1 or TRBD2, each matching 5 bases. The V end lost 5 bases, the J end lost 0 bases, and 17 bases lay between the germline ends. This CDR3 region has 16 residues. The CDR3 DNA is TGTGCCAGCAGTGAGGTGGGGGTAACGAGCTCCTACGAGCAGTACTTC. The encoded protein is CASSEVGVTSSYEQYF.

This clonotype was seen many times. This sequence joins TRBV29-1 and TRBJ1-1; TRBD1 might be the D (6 bases). CDR1 SQVTM and CDR2 ANQGSEA come from the germline V gene. The CDR3 has 14 residues. V was trimmed by 4 bases and J by 5 bases, leaving 17 bases between them. The DNA for the CDR3 is TGCAGCGTTGGACAGGTGGGGGCATATACTGAAGCTTTCTTT. Encoded protein: CSVGQVGAYTEAFF.

This clonotype came up many times. This chain links TRBV5-1 with TRBJ2-2; 9 nucleotides line up with TRBD1. V trimming: 3 bases; J trimming: 6 bases; junction bases outside the gene matches: 9. The CDR3 has 16 residues. Germline CDR1 is SGHRS and CDR2 is YFSETQ. Here the CDR3 DNA reads TGCGCCAGCAGCTCCGGACAGGGGCGATCCGCCGGGGAGCTGTTTTTT. It is translated as CASSSGQGRSAGELFF.

This clonotype has just a few counts. This CDR3 reads CASSVGQASYNEQFF. The DNA for the CDR3 is TGTGCCAGCAGCGTGGGACAGGCTTCCTACAATGAGCAGTTCTTC. V usage is TRBV5-8 and J usage is TRBJ2-1; TRBD1 matches 8 bases. CDR1 and CDR2 from the germline V gene are SGHTS and YDEGEE. This CDR3 spans 15 amino acids. Trimming removed 4 bases from V and 1 base from J; junction bases left unmatched: 4.

This clonotype was recorded many times. The chain joins TRBV5-1 to TRBJ2-1; D gene uncertain. From germline, CDR1 is SGHRS and CDR2 YFSETQ. CDR3 length equals 14 residues. V was trimmed by 6 bases and J by 0 bases, leaving 10 bases between them. The CDR3 sequence: CASMSDSSYNEQFF. CDR3 nucleotide sequence: TGCGCCAGCATGAGCGATAGCTCCTACAATGAGCAGTTCTTC.